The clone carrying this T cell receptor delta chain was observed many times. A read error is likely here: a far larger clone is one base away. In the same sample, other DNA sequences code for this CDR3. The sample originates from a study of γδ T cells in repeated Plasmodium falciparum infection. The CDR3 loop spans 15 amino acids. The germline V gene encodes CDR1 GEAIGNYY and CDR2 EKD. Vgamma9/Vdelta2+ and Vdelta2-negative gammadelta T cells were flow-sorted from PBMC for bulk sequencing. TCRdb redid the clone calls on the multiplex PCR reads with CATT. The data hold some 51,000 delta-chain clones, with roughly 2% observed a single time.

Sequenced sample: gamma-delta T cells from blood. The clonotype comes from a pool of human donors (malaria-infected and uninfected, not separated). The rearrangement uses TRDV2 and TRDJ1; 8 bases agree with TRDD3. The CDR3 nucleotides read TGTGCCTGTGACCCTCTGGGGGACACCACCGATAAGCTCATCTTT. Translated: CACDPLGDTTDKLIF.